This T cell receptor beta chain emerged from a study of blood T cell repertoires in COVID-19. The CDR3 spans 14 residues. Germline V CDR1 and CDR2: SQVTM, ANQGSEA. V lost 4 bases, J lost 4 bases, and 9 bases stayed unmatched. TCRdb's copy holds only in-frame clones and misses some; the assay was immunoSEQ multiplex PCR. The sample holds some 270,000 clones; over 75% are singletons and the top ten take 0.87%. Sequencing used peripheral blood. The TCR comes from a human donor with COVID-19, enrolled during active disease. The donor label of this sample is uncertain. The rearrangement uses TRBV29-1 and TRBJ1-2; 7 bases align to TRBD1. The CDR3 nucleotides read TGCAGCGTTGTCGTAACAGGGGAAGCCTATGGCTACACCTTC. Translating gives CSVVVTGEAYGYTF.